This T cell receptor (beta chain) originates from a study of cytomegalovirus exposure and HLA in healthy donors. Findings and limits, study-wide: The classifier reportedly diagnosed cytomegalovirus status with high specificity and sensitivity.

The PCR made use of 60 Vbeta and 13 Jbeta primers. Original data processing: Later analysis identified tens of millions of unique TCR beta chains, 10 million to 12 million shared. TCRdb's copy holds only in-frame clones and misses some; the assay was immunoSEQ multiplex PCR. D and trimming come from the DNA, and the V and J calls and clone size come from that table. The repertoire has fewer than 250,000 clones, roughly 75% of them found once; the top ten carry more than 4%. This clone was counted only a few times. Its specificity is not known. These donors counted as nominally healthy when sampled, but unrecorded immune exposures were likely. The TCR was taken from a man aged 25 to 45 in good health and CMV-seropositive. Source material: PBMCs.

The CDR3 loop reads CASSVRLADTQYF. CDR3 DNA: TGTGCCAGCAGCGTCCGACTTGCAGATACGCAGTATTTT. This sequence joins TRBV9 and TRBJ2-3; the D is unclear. The CDR3 totals 13 residues. CDR1 is SGDLS and CDR2 is YYNGEE in the germline V gene. The V gene lost 2 bases and the J gene lost 4 bases, with 8 bases spanning the gap.